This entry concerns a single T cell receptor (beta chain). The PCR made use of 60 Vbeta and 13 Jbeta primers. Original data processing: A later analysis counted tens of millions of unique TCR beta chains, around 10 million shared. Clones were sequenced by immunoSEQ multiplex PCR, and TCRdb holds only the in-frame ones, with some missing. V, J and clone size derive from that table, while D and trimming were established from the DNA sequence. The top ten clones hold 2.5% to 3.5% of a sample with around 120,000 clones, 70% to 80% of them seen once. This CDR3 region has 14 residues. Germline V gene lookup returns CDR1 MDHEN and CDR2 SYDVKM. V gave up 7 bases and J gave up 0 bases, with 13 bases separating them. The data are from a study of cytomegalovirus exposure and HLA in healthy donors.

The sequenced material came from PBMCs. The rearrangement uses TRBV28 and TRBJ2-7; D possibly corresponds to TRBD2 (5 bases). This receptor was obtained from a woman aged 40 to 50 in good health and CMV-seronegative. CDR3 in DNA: TGTGCCAGCAAGGGCGGGTGGCTCTCCTACGAGCAGTACTTC. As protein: CASKGGWLSYEQYF.